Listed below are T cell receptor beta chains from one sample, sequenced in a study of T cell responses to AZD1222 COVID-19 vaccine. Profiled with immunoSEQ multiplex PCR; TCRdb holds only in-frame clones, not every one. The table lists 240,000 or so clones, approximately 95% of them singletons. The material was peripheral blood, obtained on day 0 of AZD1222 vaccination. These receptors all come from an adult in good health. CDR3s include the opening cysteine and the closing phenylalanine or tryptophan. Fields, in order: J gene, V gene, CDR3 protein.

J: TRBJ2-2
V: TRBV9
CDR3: CASSVVGGGELFF

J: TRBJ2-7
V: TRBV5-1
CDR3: CASSYGLAVSYEQYF

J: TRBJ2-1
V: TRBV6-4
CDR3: CASSEYESGRKFF

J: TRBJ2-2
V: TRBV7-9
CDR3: CASSFPSGGGDITGELFF

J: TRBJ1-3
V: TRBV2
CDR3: CASSSPGQRSGNTIYF

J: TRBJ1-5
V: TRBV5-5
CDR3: CASSLFGQNQPQHF

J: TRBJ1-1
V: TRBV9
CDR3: CASSPHDTTEAFF

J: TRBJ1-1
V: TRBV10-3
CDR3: CAISPRTGGTNTEAFF

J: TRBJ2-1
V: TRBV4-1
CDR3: CASSQDRLAGGPNEQFF

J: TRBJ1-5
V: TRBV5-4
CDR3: CASSLQGTGPQHF

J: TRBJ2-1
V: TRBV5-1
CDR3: CASSLGGSSYNEQFF

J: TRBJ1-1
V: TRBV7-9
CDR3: CASSTGSEAFF

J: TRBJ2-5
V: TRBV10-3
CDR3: CAISESGQGGKTQYF

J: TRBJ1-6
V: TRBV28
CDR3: CATQGPNSPLHF

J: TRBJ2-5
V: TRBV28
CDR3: CASSLGLPSPGTQYF

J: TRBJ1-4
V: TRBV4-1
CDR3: CASSQDGRGLGEKLFF

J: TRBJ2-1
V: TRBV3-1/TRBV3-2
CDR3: CASSLRDRGYNEQFF

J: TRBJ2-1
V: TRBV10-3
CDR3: CATMTMAGAPGEQFF